This TCR beta chain was observed in a study of T cell repertoires in ileal Crohn's disease. Whole-study context: The M6 sample came from neoterminal ileum during colonoscopy after surgery.

Time point of the sample: neoterminal ileum biopsy at postoperative endoscopy, about 6 months after surgery. Included were adult ileal or ileocolonic Crohn's patients indicated for ileocolonic resection. Assay: immunoSEQ multiplex PCR; the TCRdb copy retains only in-frame clones and omits some. This sample has over 1,500 clones, with 88% found just once. The origin of this receptor is an adult with Crohn's disease. Material for sequencing was ileal tissue.

CDR3 sequence: CASSERREETQYF. The CDR3, as DNA: TGTGCCAGCAGTGAACGTAGGGAGGAGACCCAGTACTTC. The chain carries TRBV27 and TRBJ2-5; a possible D gene is TRBD2 (5 bases). This CDR3 has 13 residues. Germline lookup yields CDR1 MNHEY and CDR2 SMNVEV (reference sequence). V lost 5 bases and J lost 5, with 12 bases in between.